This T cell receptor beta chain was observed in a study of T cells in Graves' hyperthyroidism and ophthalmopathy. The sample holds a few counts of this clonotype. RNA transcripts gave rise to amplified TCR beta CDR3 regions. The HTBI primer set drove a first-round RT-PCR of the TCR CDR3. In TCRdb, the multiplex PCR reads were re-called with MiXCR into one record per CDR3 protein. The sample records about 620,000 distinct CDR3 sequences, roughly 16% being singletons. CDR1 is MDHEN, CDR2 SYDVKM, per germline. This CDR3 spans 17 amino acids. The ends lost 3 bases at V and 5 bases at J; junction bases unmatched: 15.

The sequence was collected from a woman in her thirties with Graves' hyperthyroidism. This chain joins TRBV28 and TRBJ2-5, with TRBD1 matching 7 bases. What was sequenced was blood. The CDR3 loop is CASSFTFTDRDDETQYF. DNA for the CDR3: TGTGCCAGCAGTTTTACATTTACCGACAGGGACGACGAGACCCAGTACTTC.